This TCR beta chain was observed in a study of blood T cell repertoires in COVID-19 (TCRdb year 2020). Describing the broader study: The collaborator samples originated in the United States, Italy and Spain and spanned the acute and convalescent phases of COVID-19. Where available, HLA class I and class II types were obtained from metadata supplied by the sample provider rather than from assay-based typing. Sample metadata almost always included a de-identified subject ID, COVID-19 status, age in years and sex. Samples came from the ongoing ImmuneRACE study (first 160 participants) plus 1,254 subjects from 6 global collaborators. A freely available public database, intended as a resource for researchers studying the immune response to SARS-CoV-2, is where the repertoires were released. The material from the prospective study consisted of cDNA or gDNA derived from T cells, B-cell-depleted T cells, or PBMCs. The dataset comprised deeply sampled blood TCRbeta repertoires from subjects exposed to, actively infected with, or recovered from COVID-19. The paper's findings and limits, for the study overall: Clinical and demographic metadata were provided uncurated, with the amount varying by source and participant.

The immunoSEQ Assay, a bias-controlled multiplex PCR, was used to amplify TCRbeta CDR3 regions from genomic DNA. The study's own analysis went as follows. Within the assay, amplification of reference gene primers was used to estimate how many nucleated cells each sample contained. To quantify the absolute abundance of each unique TCRbeta CDR3 rearrangement, sequence reads were collapsed and filtered. For each sample, productive Simpson clonality was calculated by taking the square root of Simpson's diversity index across productive rearrangements. The immuneACCESS repertoire file appears here via TCRdb, limited to in-frame rearrangements. These files lack a portion of the clones; in checked studies, under half of the deficit traces to unresolved V genes, and the cause of the others is not known. The DNA gave D and trimming, while V, J and clone size come from that table. Recorded for this sample are 110,000 to 150,000 clones; approximately 86% of them occurred a single time. Approximately 8% of the sample lies in the top ten.

The CDR3 runs 15 amino acids, cysteine and phenylalanine included. Of all the DNA, just the CDR3 is kept, 45 bases in frame from base 1. V loses 3 bases of germline sequence and J loses 7 bases, and the interval between the two ends is 19 bases. The germline V gene (reference sequence) gives CDR1 as SEHNR and CDR2 as FQNEAQ. Points on this clone: Its antigen remains unidentified. No much larger clone exists at a distance of one base, and base qualities are not known.

Collaborating institutions collected whole blood in K2EDTA tubes following their own protocols. For TCRbeta analysis, collaborators shipped samples as frozen whole blood, isolated PBMCs, or DNA extracted from either of those sample types. The sequencing sample was made of peripheral blood. The receptor was derived from a woman in her fifties or sixties with acute or convalescent COVID-19. The chain is made from TRBV7-9 and TRBJ2-7; the D gene is perhaps TRBD1, from 6 matching bases. The CDR3 has the sequence CASSFWAGASREQYF. The DNA reads as follows: TGTGCCAGCAGCTTCTGGGCAGGGGCATCTCGGGAGCAGTACTTC.